The 13 T cell receptor beta chains listed next were all sequenced from one sample in a study of blood T cell repertoires in COVID-19. Sequencing was performed with immunoSEQ multiplex PCR; in TCRdb, only in-frame clones are kept and a portion is missing. Of around 260,000 clones listed, roughly 90% are singletons. Sequenced material: peripheral blood. The receptors shown here come from a human donor in a cohort sampled during active COVID-19.

The chain carries TRBV10-3 and TRBJ2-7, with D uncertain. V dropped 4 bases and J dropped 6 bases, with 13 bases sitting between them. Germline assignment: CDR1 ENHRY and CDR2 SYGVKD. This CDR3 contains 13 residues. CDR3 coding DNA: TGTGCCATCAGTGGCACTCTTGAAAGCGAGCAGTACTTC. Translated, it gives CAISGTLESEQYF.

The V call is TRBV6-2 or TRBV6-3, the J call TRBJ2-3, with D possibly TRBD1 on 6 matching bases. The V gene lost 4 bases and the J gene lost 0 bases, with 8 bases spanning the gap. This CDR3 contains 14 residues. CDR1 MNHEY and CDR2 SVGEGT come from the germline V gene. CDR3 amino acids: CASSSDRSTDTQYF. DNA for the CDR3: TGTGCCAGCAGTTCCGACAGGAGCACAGATACGCAGTATTTT.

A single count supports this clone. V gene TRBV29-1 combines with J gene TRBJ1-1, with 7 bases lining up with TRBD1. The CDR3 runs to 13 residues. The germline V gene has CDR1 SQVTM and CDR2 ANQGSEA. V trimming: 3 bases; J trimming: 8 bases; junction bases outside the gene matches: 9. The CDR3 nucleotides are TGCAGCGTTGACCCTCGGGACAGAGAAGAAGCTTTCTTT. It is translated as CSVDPRDREEAFF.

This chain joins TRBV28 and TRBJ2-7; 8 bases align to TRBD1. CDR1 is MDHEN and CDR2 is SYDVKM in the germline V gene. V lost 5 bases, J lost 5 bases, and 11 bases stayed unmatched. CDR3 length: 15 amino acids. The CDR3 loop is CASSGQAGGVHEQYF. The CDR3 DNA reads TGTGCCAGCAGTGGCCAGGCAGGGGGCGTCCACGAGCAGTACTTC.

V gene TRBV5-4 combines with J gene TRBJ2-7; the D gene is possibly TRBD2 (6 bases). CDR1 SGHNT and CDR2 YYREEE come from the germline V gene (reference sequence). The CDR3 is 16 amino acids. V dropped 4 bases and J dropped 7 bases, with 24 bases sitting between them. In DNA, the CDR3 is TGTGCCAGCAGCCCCCTGGTAGCGGAAACCCGGGAAGAGCAGTACTTC. This translates into CASSPLVAETREEQYF.

The chain carries TRBV5-1 and TRBJ1-6; no reliable D call. The germline V and J ends were trimmed by 0 bases and 7 bases, with 2 bases remaining between them. Germline V gene sequence: CDR1 SGHRS, CDR2 YFSETQ. CDR3 length: 12 residues. CDR3 residues: CASSLVNSPLHF. The CDR3 bases are TGCGCCAGCAGCTTGGTAAATTCACCCCTCCACTTT.

V gene TRBV29-1 combines with J gene TRBJ1-1; D gene ambiguous. The ends were cut back, 6 bases at V and 6 bases at J, with 11 bases in the middle. Germline V gives CDR1 SQVTM, CDR2 ANQGSEA. The CDR3 covers 11 residues. The CDR3 DNA reads TGCAGCGTGGGTGAGGTCCCTGAAGCTTTCTTT. Translated, it gives CSVGEVPEAFF.

The gene calls are TRBV4-1 and TRBJ1-2; D uncertain. Per the germline V gene, CDR1 is MGHRA and CDR2 is YSYEKL. The CDR3 is 14 amino acids. V dropped 0 bases and J dropped 8 bases, with 13 bases sitting between them. The CDR3 nucleotides read TGCGCCAGCAGCCAAGATCACCAGACCAGGGGCTACACCTTC. Its protein product is CASSQDHQTRGYTF.

This sequence joins TRBV27 and TRBJ2-7, with a possible D match to TRBD1 (7 bases). The CDR3 contains 17 residues. Germline V gives CDR1 MNHEY, CDR2 SMNVEV (reference sequence). V lost 2 bases to trimming and J lost 3 bases, with 20 bases between them. The CDR3 DNA reads as TGTGCCAGCAGTTTAAGTATGGGGGCAGGGGGGCTCTACGAGCAGTACTTC. This gives the protein CASSLSMGAGGLYEQYF.

The chain combines TRBV5-1 with TRBJ1-5; the D is unclear. The germline CDR1 and CDR2 sequences are SGHRS and YFSETQ. CDR3 size: 13 residues. Trimming cost V 2 bases and J 7 bases, with 10 bases left between them. The CDR3 coding sequence is TGCGCCAGCAGCTTATCGGGGATGCAGCCCCAGCATTTT. Its protein is CASSLSGMQPQHF.

The chain carries TRBV6-5 and TRBJ1-5; 7 nucleotides align to TRBD1. Per the germline V gene, CDR1 is MNHEY and CDR2 is SVGAGI. Trimming at V came to 8 bases and at J to 4 bases, leaving 5 bases not matched to a gene. The CDR3 loop spans 13 amino acids. The CDR3 loop is CASLTGANQPQHF. The CDR3 DNA reads as TGTGCCAGCCTCACAGGGGCTAATCAGCCCCAGCATTTT.

The genes are TRBV10-3 and TRBJ2-5, with D maybe TRBD2 (7 bases). Trimming removed 4 bases at V and 4 bases at J, with 13 bases between. CDR1 and CDR2 (germline): ENHRY, SYGVKD. The CDR3 runs 14 residues. CDR3 sequence: CAISVGGQGETQYF. In nucleotides, the CDR3 is TGTGCCATCAGTGTGGGGGGGCAAGGAGAGACCCAGTACTTC.

The rearrangement uses TRBV28 and TRBJ2-7, with TRBD2 identical over 9 bases. CDR1 is MDHEN, CDR2 SYDVKM, per germline. The V segment lost 5 bases and the J segment 4 bases; nucleotides outside the gene matches: 9. The CDR3 contains 15 residues. The CDR3 protein is CASSQISGSKYEQYF. The DNA for the CDR3 is TGTGCCAGCAGTCAGATTAGCGGGAGTAAGTACGAGCAGTACTTC.